This is a list of T cell receptor beta chains from one sample in a study of shared clonotypes between healthy human individuals. Sequencing was performed with immunoSEQ multiplex PCR; in TCRdb, only in-frame clones are kept and a portion is missing. The table shows around 2.1 million clones, with almost 96% occurring only once. Sample: naive CD4+ T cells sorted from blood. The receptors derive from a man between 18 and 35 years old in good health. Both conserved end residues are trimmed from each CDR3. The D gene is left open where the match is weak.

TRBV19,NA,ASTRGVDYGYT
TRBV11-2,NA,ASSLSRMNTEAF
TRBV9,NA,ASSVEEGLNTEAF
TRBV29-1,TRBD2,SVEVGLAGVGEQY
TRBV6-4,NA,ASSDSRFYTYEQY
TRBV5-1,NA,ASSLAPGTEQY
TRBV7-2,NA,ASSYGQLGASYEQY
TRBV6-6,NA,ASSRDAGSYEQY
TRBV2,TRBD1,ASSESRTGRNEQF
TRBV5-6,NA,ASSRRIDNEQF
TRBV19,NA,ASRPILQVGYGYT
TRBV10-1,NA,ASSKAGEETQY
TRBV6-1,NA,ASSEGRRFGYT
TRBV5-1,NA,ASSLDLNGNEQF
TRBV25-1,NA,ASSRGDSNQPQH
TRBV6-6,TRBD1,ASYEQGRYEQY
TRBV5-4,TRBD1,ASSLSRGGQINSPLH
TRBV2,TRBD2,ASVSLTSGTEQF
TRBV5-1,TRBD1,ASSLVQGATNEKLF
TRBV7-2,NA,ASSLLAVTYEQY
TRBV5-4,NA,ASSLLSTSQETQY
TRBV19,TRBD1,ASSIDRGTGPSGYT
TRBV2,NA,ASSPRGARQPQH
TRBV19,NA,ASSIEGSSYNEQF
TRBV28,NA,ASSSFQGLNTEAF
TRBV14,NA,ASSLRTVRSGANVLT
TRBV25-1,NA,ASSEASLAKNIQY
TRBV19,NA,ASSGTIRSYEQY
TRBV28,NA,ASSAVVPYEQY
TRBV7-9,NA,ASTSPRRSLNYGYT
TRBV7-2,TRBD2,ASSLKPTSGPYEQY
TRBV11-2,TRBD1,ASRTDRGAQETQY
TRBV18,TRBD2,ASSPSAGGPNGDTQY
TRBV28,NA,ASSDKTVNLSPLH
TRBV29-1,NA,SVVSSYNEQF
TRBV7-2,TRBD2,ASSLSSGGPYNEQF
TRBV28,TRBD1,ASSFSGTGVTDTQY
TRBV5-4,NA,ASSLAHYDEQY
TRBV5-1,NA,ASSAPSSSEQF
TRBV11-1,TRBD2,ASSLGTGGSTWELF
TRBV4-1,TRBD2,ASSRTSGGSYQETQY
TRBV25-1,TRBD1,ASSDSGTVSTDTQY
TRBV6-1,NA,ASSESALYEQY
TRBV30,NA,AEQPRGWDRELF
TRBV5-1,NA,ASSLGGSQTYEQY
TRBV10-3,NA,AISVLGTSGNTIY
TRBV9,TRBD2,ASSVGSGSPGDQY
TRBV4-3,NA,ASSQENANEQF
TRBV25-1,NA,ASSPGQLSNEKLF
TRBV19,NA,ASSLDSVAKNIQY
TRBV5-4,NA,ASSLVSTGELF
TRBV19,NA,ASTQGLGDTQY
TRBV7-8,TRBD1,ASSPTRQDRGYGYT
TRBV9,TRBD1,ASSRGQGALEAF
TRBV14,NA,ASSQDRVGTEAF